The 13 T cell receptor beta chains reported below all come from one sample, sequenced in a study of CD8 T cells in Susac syndrome. Random hexamers primed reverse transcription of about 0.45 to 1 ug RNA. One entry per CDR3 protein, called by TCRdb with MiXCR from the immunoSEQ multiplex PCR reads. The profile shows approximately 140,000 distinct CDR3 sequences, about 95% of them singletons. Sequenced input: CD4+ T cells from PBMCs. All receptors come from a human donor with multiple sclerosis.

This chain links TRBV20-1 with TRBJ2-1; 11 bases map to TRBD1. This CDR3 spans 16 amino acids. The germline CDR1 and CDR2 sequences are DFQATT and SNEGSKA (reference sequence). V was clipped by 6 bases and J by 5 bases; unmatched bases: 12. CDR3 bases: TGCAGTGCCGTCCGGGACAGGGGGAGGTTTCACAATGAGCAGTTCTTC. This encodes CSAVRDRGRFHNEQFF.

The chain couples TRBV6-6 to TRBJ2-1; D is undetermined. Trimming shortened V by 8 bases and J by 0 bases, and 14 bases separated the two germline ends. The CDR3 is 15 amino acids. Germline CDR1 and CDR2: MNHNY and SVGAGI (reference sequence). This CDR3 reads CASLAAPSSYNEQFF. In DNA form, the CDR3 reads TGTGCCAGCCTGGCGGCTCCGAGCTCCTACAATGAGCAGTTCTTC.

The chain is built from TRBV20-1 and TRBJ2-3; 15 bases are a match to TRBD2. From germline, CDR1 is DFQATT and CDR2 SNEGSKA (reference sequence). The CDR3 has 17 residues. V lost 4 bases and J lost 2; bases outside the gene matches: 7. Here the CDR3 DNA reads TGCAGTGCTATCGCCGGGACTAGCGGGGGGCTCACAGATACGCAGTATTTT. This encodes CSAIAGTSGGLTDTQYF.

This chain uses TRBV27 with TRBJ1-3; TRBD1 matches at 7 bases. The CDR3 spans 14 residues. Germline lookup yields CDR1 MNHEY and CDR2 SMNVEV (reference sequence). J lost 4 bases, V lost 6 bases, and 6 bases had no gene match. Here the CDR3 reads CASSYGGQGNTIYF. In DNA, the CDR3 is TGTGCCAGCAGCTACGGGGGACAGGGAAACACCATATATTTT.

This chain uses TRBV12-3 or TRBV12-4 with TRBJ1-3; a possible D gene is TRBD1 (6 bases). The CDR3 has 15 amino acids. Trimming removed 5 bases from V and 2 bases from J, with 13 bases in between. The DNA of the CDR3 is TGTGCCAGCAGTCGAGGGGGAAAGGCTGGAAACACCATATATTTT. Encoded protein: CASSRGGKAGNTIYF.

V is TRBV2 and J is TRBJ2-3, with 11 bases aligning to TRBD1. The CDR3 is made up of 16 amino acids. Germline V CDR1 and CDR2: SNHLY, FYNNEI. V shed 4 bases and J 4 bases; nucleotides not matched to a gene: 7. Here the CDR3 reads CASSARGGQGADTQYF. In DNA form, the CDR3 reads TGTGCCAGCAGTGCCAGAGGGGGACAGGGGGCAGATACGCAGTATTTT.

The genes are TRBV3-1 and TRBJ2-7; D perhaps matches TRBD1 (6 bases). The CDR3 spans 14 residues. V lost 7 bases, J lost 6 bases, and 19 bases lay in between. Per germline, CDR1 LGHDT and CDR2 YNNKEL (reference sequence). The CDR3 DNA follows: TGTGCCAGCAAACCAGGGGAAATTGAGGGCGAGCAGTACTTC. Translated: CASKPGEIEGEQYF.

This chain links TRBV5-4 with TRBJ1-1; D may be TRBD1 (6 bases). Trimming pared 4 bases from V and 4 bases from J, leaving 11 bases between. CDR1 and CDR2 from the germline V gene are SGHNT and YYREEE (reference sequence). The CDR3 loop spans 13 amino acids. CDR3 sequence: CASSKGGSTEAFF. In DNA form, the CDR3 reads TGTGCCAGCAGCAAAGGGGGGAGCACTGAAGCTTTCTTT.

This chain uses TRBV24-1 with TRBJ2-2; TRBD1 matches 7 bases. CDR1 and CDR2 from the germline V gene are KGHDR and SFDVKD. V shed 8 bases and J 1 base; nucleotides not matched to a gene: 6. CDR3 length: 15 amino acids. For the CDR3, the DNA is TGTGCCACCAAACAGGGACAGCTGAACACCGGGGAGCTGTTTTTT. Translated: CATKQGQLNTGELFF.

The chain carries TRBV29-1 and TRBJ2-1; TRBD2 matches 14 bases. Germline V lookup: CDR1 SQVTM, CDR2 ANQGSEA. Trimming at V came to 4 bases and at J to 7 bases, leaving 0 bases not matched to a gene. The CDR3 sequence is 13 residues long. The CDR3 sequence is CSVGTSGGNEQFF. In nucleotides, the CDR3 is TGCAGCGTTGGGACTAGCGGGGGGAATGAGCAGTTCTTC.

CDR3 residues: CSARVAFPAGAYNEQFF. CDR3 DNA: TGCAGTGCTAGAGTGGCTTTTCCAGCGGGGGCCTACAATGAGCAGTTCTTC. The rearrangement joins TRBV20-1 to TRBJ2-1; 8 bases line up with TRBD2. V dropped 1 base and J dropped 2; count of bases not matched to a gene: 10. CDR1 and CDR2 from the germline V gene are DFQATT and SNEGSKA (reference sequence). CDR3 length equals 17 residues.

The CDR3, as DNA: TGCAGTGCGATTCCGACAGGATTGACCCTAGCCAAAAACATTCAGTACTTC. This gives the protein CSAIPTGLTLAKNIQYF. The gene calls are TRBV20-1 and TRBJ2-4; D may be TRBD1 (6 bases). Trimming removed 6 bases at V and 0 bases at J, with 21 bases between. The CDR3 extends over 17 amino acids. The germline CDR1 and CDR2 sequences are DFQATT and SNEGSKA (reference sequence).

This rearrangement joins TRBV28 to TRBJ2-1; 8 bases agree with TRBD1. Germline V CDR1 and CDR2: MDHEN, SYDVKM. Germline trimming cut 3 bases from V and 6 bases from J; bases unmatched to any gene: 19. The CDR3 length is 19 residues. The CDR3 spells CASSLTGVGIMLSGNEQFF. CDR3 nucleotide sequence: TGTGCCAGCAGTTTGACAGGGGTCGGGATCATGTTGTCCGGCAATGAGCAGTTCTTC.